Sequencing of this TCR beta chain was carried out in a study of cytomegalovirus exposure and HLA in healthy donors. After removal of 5 bases from V and 1 base from J, the junction contained 5 bases not matched to a gene. The CDR3 totals 15 residues. Germline V gives CDR1 LNHDA, CDR2 SQIVND (reference sequence). The primer mix had 60 Vbeta and 13 Jbeta primers. The repertoire was sequenced with immunoSEQ multiplex PCR; TCRdb's copy has only in-frame clones and lacks some. The table lists 140,000 to 150,000 clones, approximately 84% of them singletons. This clone was counted a single time. The source is a woman aged 55-75 years in good health and CMV-seropositive. The chain links TRBV19 to TRBJ1-2; 9 positions agree with TRBD1. Sequenced input: PBMCs. As DNA, the CDR3 is TGTGCCAGTAGTCCGGGGACAGGGCGTAACTATGGCTACACCTTC. As protein: CASSPGTGRNYGYTF.